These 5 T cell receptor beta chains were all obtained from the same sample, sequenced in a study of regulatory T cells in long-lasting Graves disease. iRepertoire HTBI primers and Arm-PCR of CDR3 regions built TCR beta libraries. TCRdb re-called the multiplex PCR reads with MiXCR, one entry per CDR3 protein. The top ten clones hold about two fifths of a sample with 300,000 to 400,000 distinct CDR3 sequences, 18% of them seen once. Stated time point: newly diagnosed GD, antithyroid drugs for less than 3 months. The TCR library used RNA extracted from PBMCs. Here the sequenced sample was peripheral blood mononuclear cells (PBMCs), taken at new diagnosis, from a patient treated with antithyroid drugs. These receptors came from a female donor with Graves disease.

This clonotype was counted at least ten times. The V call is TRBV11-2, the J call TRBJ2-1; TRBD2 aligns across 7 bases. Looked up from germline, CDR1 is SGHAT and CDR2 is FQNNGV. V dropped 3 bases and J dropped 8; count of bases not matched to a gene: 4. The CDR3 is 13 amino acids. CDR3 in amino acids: CASSFPGGYEQFF. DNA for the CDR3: TGTGCCAGCAGCTTCCCGGGAGGATATGAGCAGTTCTTC.

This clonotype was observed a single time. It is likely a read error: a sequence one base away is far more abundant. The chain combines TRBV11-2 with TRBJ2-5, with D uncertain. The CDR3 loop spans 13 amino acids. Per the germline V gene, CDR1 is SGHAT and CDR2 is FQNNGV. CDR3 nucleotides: TGTACCAGCAGCTTAACGGCTCAAGAGACCCAGTACTTC. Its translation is CTSSLTAQETQYF.

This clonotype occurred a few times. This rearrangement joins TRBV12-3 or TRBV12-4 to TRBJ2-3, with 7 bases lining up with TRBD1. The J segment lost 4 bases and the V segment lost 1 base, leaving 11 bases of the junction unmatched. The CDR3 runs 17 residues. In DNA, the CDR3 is TGTGCCAGCAGTTTAGTAACAGGGGCCGCTGCGGCAGATACGCAGTATTTT. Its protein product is CASSLVTGAAAADTQYF.

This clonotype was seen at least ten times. The CDR3 reads CASSSTTGGNTEAFF. The CDR3 DNA sequence: TGTGCCAGCAGCTCCACGACCGGGGGCAACACTGAAGCTTTCTTT. The chain links TRBV13 to TRBJ1-1; TRBD1 might be the D (6 bases). The length of the CDR3 is 15 residues. Trimming stripped 4 bases from V and 2 bases from J, with 14 bases between. Germline CDR1 PRHDT, CDR2 FYEKMQ (reference sequence).

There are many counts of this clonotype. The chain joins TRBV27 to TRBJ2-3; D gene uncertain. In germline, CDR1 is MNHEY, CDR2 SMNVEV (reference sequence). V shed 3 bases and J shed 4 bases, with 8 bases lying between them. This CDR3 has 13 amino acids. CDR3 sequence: CASSFRRPDTQYF. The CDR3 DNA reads TGTGCCAGCAGTTTCAGGCGGCCAGATACGCAGTATTTT.